This T cell receptor (beta chain) was sequenced for a study of cytomegalovirus exposure and HLA in healthy donors. Turning to the study itself: In an early release, HLA-typed donors contributed 80 million to 95 million unique TCR sequences.

The CDR3 is 12 amino acids. CDR1 and CDR2 from the germline V gene are SQVTM and ANQGSEA. V was trimmed by 3 bases and J by 8 bases, leaving 13 bases between them. Regarding the study as a whole: Reported results showed that the classifier diagnosed cytomegalovirus status with high specificity and sensitivity.

A multiplex PCR was run with 60 Vbeta primers and 13 Jbeta primers. TCRdb's table, derived via immunoSEQ multiplex PCR, lists solely in-frame clones and lacks some. The data show 55,000 to 80,000 clones, roughly 74% seen once. With respect to this clone: The antigen remains unidentified.

The source is a woman aged 25-40 years in good health and CMV-seropositive. Source material: PBMCs. The rearrangement links TRBV29-1 to TRBJ1-2, with D unclear. The CDR3 here is CSVEHPQEGYTF. The CDR3 bases are TGCAGCGTTGAGCACCCGCAGGAAGGCTACACCTTC.